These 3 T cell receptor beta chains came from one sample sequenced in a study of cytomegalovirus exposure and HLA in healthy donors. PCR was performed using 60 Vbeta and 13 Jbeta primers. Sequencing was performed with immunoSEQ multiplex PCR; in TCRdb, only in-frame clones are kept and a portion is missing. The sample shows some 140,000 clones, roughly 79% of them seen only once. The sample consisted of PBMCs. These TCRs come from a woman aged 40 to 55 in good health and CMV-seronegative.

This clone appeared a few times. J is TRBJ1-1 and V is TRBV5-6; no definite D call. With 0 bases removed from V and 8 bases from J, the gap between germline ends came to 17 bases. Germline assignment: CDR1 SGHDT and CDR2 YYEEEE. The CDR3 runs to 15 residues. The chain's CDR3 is CASSLDGVPLMEAFF. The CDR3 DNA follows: TGTGCCAGCAGCTTGGATGGAGTGCCACTTATGGAAGCTTTCTTT.

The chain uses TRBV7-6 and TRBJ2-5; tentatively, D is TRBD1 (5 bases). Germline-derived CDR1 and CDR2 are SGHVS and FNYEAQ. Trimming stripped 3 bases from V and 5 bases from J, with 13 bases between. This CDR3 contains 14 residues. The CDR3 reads CASSLGRVFETQYF. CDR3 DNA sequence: TGTGCCAGCAGCTTGGGCAGGGTATTTGAGACCCAGTACTTC.

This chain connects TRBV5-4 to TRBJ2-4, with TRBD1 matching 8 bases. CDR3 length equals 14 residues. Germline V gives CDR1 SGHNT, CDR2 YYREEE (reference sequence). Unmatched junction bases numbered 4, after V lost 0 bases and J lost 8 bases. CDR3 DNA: TGTGCCAGCAGCTTGGCGGACAGGGAAGACATTCAGTACTTC. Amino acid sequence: CASSLADREDIQYF. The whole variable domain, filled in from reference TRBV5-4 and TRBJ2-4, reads ETGVTQSPTHLIKTRGQQVTLRCSSQSGHNTVSWYQQALGQGPQFIFQYYREEENGRGNFPPRFSGLQFPNYSSELNVNALELDDSALYLCASSLADREDIQYFGAGTRLSVL.